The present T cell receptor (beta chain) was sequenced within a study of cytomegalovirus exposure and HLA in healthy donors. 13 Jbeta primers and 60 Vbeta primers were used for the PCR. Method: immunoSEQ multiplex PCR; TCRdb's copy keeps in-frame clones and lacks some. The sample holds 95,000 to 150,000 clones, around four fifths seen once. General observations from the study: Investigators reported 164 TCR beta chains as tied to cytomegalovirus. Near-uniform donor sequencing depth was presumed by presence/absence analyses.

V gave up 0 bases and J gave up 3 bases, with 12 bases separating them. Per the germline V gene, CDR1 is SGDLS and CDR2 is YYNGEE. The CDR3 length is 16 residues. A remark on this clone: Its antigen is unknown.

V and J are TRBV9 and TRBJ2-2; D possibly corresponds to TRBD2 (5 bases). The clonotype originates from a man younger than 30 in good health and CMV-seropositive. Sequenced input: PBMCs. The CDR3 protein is CASSVESGSDTGELFF. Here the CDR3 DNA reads TGTGCCAGCAGCGTAGAGTCGGGGAGTGACACCGGGGAGCTGTTTTTT.